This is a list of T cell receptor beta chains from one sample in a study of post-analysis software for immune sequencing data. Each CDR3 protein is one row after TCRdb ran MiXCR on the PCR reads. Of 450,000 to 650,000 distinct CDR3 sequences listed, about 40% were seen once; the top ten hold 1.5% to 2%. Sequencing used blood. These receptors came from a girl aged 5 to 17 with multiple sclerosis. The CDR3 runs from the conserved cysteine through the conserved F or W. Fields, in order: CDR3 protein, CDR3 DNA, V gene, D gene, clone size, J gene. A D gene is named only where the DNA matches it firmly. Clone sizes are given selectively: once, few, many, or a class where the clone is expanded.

CAWRSGAGLYEQYF | TGTGCCTGGAGGAGCGGGGCGGGATTGTACGAGCAGTACTTC | TRBV30 | TRBD2 | once | TRBJ2-7
CASGSGQGNQPQHF | TGTGCTAGTGGTTCCGGACAGGGGAATCAGCCCCAGCATTTT | TRBV12-5 | TRBD1 | - | TRBJ1-5
CASSPGGPRETQYF | TGTGCCAGCAGCCCGGGGGGGCCCAGAGAGACCCAGTACTTC | TRBV13 | TRBD2 | - | TRBJ2-5
CASSSDRRAGELFF | TGTGCCAGCAGTTCCGACAGGAGGGCCGGGGAGCTGTTTTTT | TRBV6-6 | - | - | TRBJ2-2
CSVDASDEQYF | TGCAGCGTGGACGCTAGCGACGAGCAGTACTTC | TRBV29-1 | - | many | TRBJ2-7
CASSPSGGGYTF | TGTGCCAGCAGCCCTTCAGGGGGCGGCTACACCTTC | TRBV7-9 | TRBD1 | - | TRBJ1-2
CASSGQTGVHGYTF | TGTGCCAGCAGCGGACAGACAGGAGTCCATGGCTACACCTTC | TRBV7-9 | - | - | TRBJ1-2
CASSYRDLYEQYF | TGTGCCAGCAGCTACAGGGACCTCTACGAGCAGTACTTC | TRBV3-1 | - | - | TRBJ2-7
CSVARDTEAFF | TGCAGCGTTGCCCGAGACACTGAAGCTTTCTTT | TRBV29-1 | - | - | TRBJ1-1
CSAPRAGRNQPQHF | TGCAGTGCCCCCCGGGCGGGAAGAAATCAGCCCCAGCATTTT | TRBV20-1 | - | - | TRBJ1-5
CASSLEVAGAPQFF | TGCGCCAGCAGCTTGGAGGTAGCGGGGGCCCCTCAGTTCTTC | TRBV5-1 | TRBD2 | - | TRBJ2-1
CSWADWKNTEAFF | TGCAGCTGGGCAGACTGGAAGAACACTGAAGCTTTCTTT | TRBV29-1 | - | few | TRBJ1-1
CASSQTRENSYEQYF | TGCGCCAGCAGCCAAACAAGGGAGAATTCCTACGAGCAGTACTTC | TRBV4-1 | - | few | TRBJ2-7
CASSYDSTNYGYTF | TGCGCCAGCAGCTACGACAGCACTAACTATGGCTACACCTTC | TRBV5-1 | - | few | TRBJ1-2
CASSQGDPVSGKAFF | TGCGCCAGCAGCCAAGGGGACCCGGTCTCCGGAAAAGCTTTCTTT | TRBV4-1 | - | once | TRBJ1-1
CSARDRTDNTDEQFF | TGCAGTGCTAGAGATAGGACAGACAATACCGATGAGCAGTTCTTC | TRBV20-1 | - | few | TRBJ2-1
CASSLINPDRRETQYF | TGTGCCAGCAGCTTAATTAACCCGGACAGAAGAGAGACCCAGTACTTC | TRBV7-8 | - | few | TRBJ2-5
CAIRAQREGREQYF | TGTGCCATCAGGGCCCAGCGGGAGGGCCGCGAGCAGTACTTC | TRBV10-3 | TRBD2 | few | TRBJ2-7
CASSFQSKGYTF | TGTGCCAGCAGTTTCCAGTCTAAGGGCTACACCTTC | TRBV12-3/TRBV12-4 | - | - | TRBJ1-2
CSASLRDRDGYTF | TGCAGTGCTAGCCTCCGGGACAGGGATGGCTACACCTTC | TRBV20-1 | TRBD1 | - | TRBJ1-2
CASRLVGRGQETQYF | TGCGCCAGCAGGTTGGTTGGACGGGGCCAAGAGACCCAGTACTTC | TRBV5-1 | - | few | TRBJ2-5
CASSLLAGPGETQYF | TGTGCCAGCAGCCTCCTAGCGGGCCCTGGAGAGACCCAGTACTTC | TRBV12-3/TRBV12-4 | TRBD2 | - | TRBJ2-5
CASSEALKGLNYGYTF | TGTGCCAGCAGTGAAGCGCTCAAAGGTTTAAACTATGGCTACACCTTC | TRBV6-1 | - | - | TRBJ1-2
CASNKEGYEQYF | TGTGCCAGCAACAAGGAGGGTTACGAGCAGTACTTC | TRBV28 | - | - | TRBJ2-7
CASSLGRDRVNSPLHF | TGTGCCAGCAGCTTAGGCCGGGACAGGGTTAATTCACCCCTCCACTTT | TRBV7-8 | TRBD1 | - | TRBJ1-6
CASSFVDRIFEQFF | TGTGCCAGCAGTTTCGTGGACAGGATCTTTGAGCAGTTCTTC | TRBV28 | TRBD1 | - | TRBJ2-1
CASSVNRGRGTGELFF | TGTGCCAGCAGCGTTAACAGGGGAAGGGGCACCGGGGAGCTGTTTTTT | TRBV6-1 | TRBD1 | once | TRBJ2-2
CASSRLGEGLDTDTQYF | TGTGCCAGCAGCCGGTTGGGGGAGGGCCTTGACACAGATACGCAGTATTTT | TRBV11-2 | TRBD2 | - | TRBJ2-3
CASLGGGDTQYF | TGTGCCAGCTTGGGCGGAGGTGATACGCAGTATTTT | TRBV12-3/TRBV12-4 | - | - | TRBJ2-3
CASSPMSRDLFDGYTF | TGTGCCAGCAGTCCGATGTCCCGGGACCTGTTTGATGGCTACACCTTC | TRBV12-3/TRBV12-4 | - | few | TRBJ1-2
CASSPLGLNEKLFF | TGTGCCAGCAGTCCTCTGGGACTAAATGAAAAACTGTTTTTT | TRBV12-3/TRBV12-4 | - | - | TRBJ1-4
CASSFPLAGINIQYF | TGTGCCAGCAGCTTTCCACTAGCGGGCATAAACATTCAGTACTTC | TRBV7-2 | TRBD2 | few | TRBJ2-4
CASSLAGNNEQFF | TGTGCCAGCAGCTTGGCCGGGAACAATGAGCAGTTCTTC | TRBV5-5 | - | many | TRBJ2-1
CASSEGGASGELFF | TGTGCCAGCAGTGAGGGGGGCGCGTCCGGGGAGCTGTTTTTT | TRBV6-5 | - | - | TRBJ2-2
CASSPGTGTYNEQFF | TGTGCCAGCAGTCCCGGGACAGGGACCTACAATGAGCAGTTCTTC | TRBV12-3/TRBV12-4 | TRBD1 | - | TRBJ2-1
CADLGDGGTGYTF | TGTGCCGACCTCGGAGATGGGGGGACTGGCTACACCTTC | TRBV12-3/TRBV12-4 | - | - | TRBJ1-2
CASSEEYEQYF | TGTGCCAGCAGTGAGGAGTACGAGCAGTACTTC | TRBV2 | - | - | TRBJ2-7
CASSLEGRGGQPDTQYF | TGTGCCAGCAGCTTAGAAGGTCGAGGGGGGCAACCGGATACGCAGTATTTT | TRBV7-2 | - | few | TRBJ2-3
CASSSRASTDTQYF | TGTGCCAGCAGCTCAAGAGCCAGCACAGATACGCAGTATTTT | TRBV7-2 | - | - | TRBJ2-3
CASSTSGRTTDTQYF | TGCGCCAGCAGTACTAGCGGGCGAACCACAGATACGCAGTATTTT | TRBV10-2 | TRBD2 | few | TRBJ2-3
CASSLLRDWSYEQYF | TGTGCCAGCAGTTTGCTCCGGGATTGGTCCTACGAGCAGTACTTC | TRBV12-3/TRBV12-4 | - | - | TRBJ2-7
CASSPSLGVETQYF | TGTGCCAGCAGCCCAAGTCTCGGGGTAGAGACCCAGTACTTC | TRBV12-3/TRBV12-4 | - | - | TRBJ2-5
CASSTGLSLPSDTQYF | TGCGCCAGCAGCACCGGACTATCCTTGCCTTCGGATACGCAGTATTTT | TRBV5-1 | - | - | TRBJ2-3
CATSDTGTGEQETQYF | TGTGCCACCAGTGACACCGGGACGGGGGAACAAGAGACCCAGTACTTC | TRBV24-1 | - | few | TRBJ2-5